This T cell receptor beta chain emerged from a study of beta chain features in type 1 diabetes. Points from the study as a whole: There was a moderate but significant shortening of TCRB CDR3s in all four CD4+ subsets of Type 1 diabetes patients.

Expressed TCRB transcripts were sequenced, since all the RNA that had been isolated was reverse transcribed. Naive, central memory and regulatory T cell samples yielded around 3.4 million reads on average. Sequenced by immunoSEQ multiplex PCR; TCRdb stores in-frame clones only, minus some. The sample lists 300,000 to 400,000 clones, about 10% seen once, with approximately 0.55% in the top ten. Germline V gene sequence: CDR1 SEHNR, CDR2 FQNEAQ (reference sequence). The CDR3 is 11 amino acids. This clone is labeled as medium-sized. Its specificity is not known. The chain recombines TRBV7-9 with TRBJ2-4, with a tentative D call TRBD1 (6 bases). This sequence was found in a man aged 25 to 40 with type 1 diabetes. Specimen: central memory CD4+ T cells from blood. In DNA form, the CDR3 reads TGTGCGACGGGACATGAAACCATTCAGTACTTC. It encodes CATGHETIQYF.